This record covers a single T cell receptor (beta chain). The entry originates in a study of control samples from healthy donors and cancer patients. Generated by immunoSEQ multiplex PCR, the TCRdb table keeps only in-frame clones and is missing some. The sample shows 130,000 to 150,000 clones, 75% to 95% of them seen only once. The source material was blood. The sequence was collected from a man aged 30 to 45 in good health.

Here the CDR3 DNA reads TGTGCCATCAGTGGACTAGCGGGGGACTACACAGATACGCAGTATTTT. It specifies CAISGLAGDYTDTQYF. V is TRBV10-3 and J is TRBJ2-3, with TRBD2 identical over 12 bases. Germline lookup yields CDR1 ENHRY and CDR2 SYGVKD. The CDR3 loop spans 16 amino acids. Unmatched junction bases numbered 4, after V lost 4 bases and J lost 2 bases.